In this sample, the clone carrying this TCR beta chain is medium-sized. Its matching antigen is unknown. Sequenced with the Oncomine TCR Beta short-read assay was DNA taken from cultured CD4+ T cells. In this case, cultured CD4+ T cells provided the extracted genomic DNA. One entry per CDR3 protein, called by TCRdb with MiXCR from the PCR reads. Here the sample spans around 5,000 distinct CDR3 sequences, roughly 23% being singletons. The data originate from a study of vaccination and CD4 T cells after COVID-19. Study-wide results and limits: Spike mono-reactivity was the property of 304 of 307 vaccine-specific clones in convalescent patients.

This CDR3 has 15 residues. CDR1 SGHVS and CDR2 FQNEAQ come from the germline V gene. The V segment lost 1 base and the J segment 7 bases; nucleotides outside the gene matches: 9. Treatment defined: 10-day PBMC culture with coronavirus spike peptide pools or control peptides (ViraFEST assay). This TCR derives from a human donor who had recovered from COVID-19. Sequenced material: CD4+ T cells from blood, cultured in vitro, taken after SARS-CoV-2 vaccination. The chain is built from TRBV7-8 and TRBJ2-5; the match to TRBD2 covers 7 bases. Here the CDR3 reads CASSLGLAGIGTQYF. The CDR3 DNA is TGTGCCAGCAGCTTAGGACTAGCCGGGATAGGGACCCAGTACTTC. Combining the CDR3 with reference TRBV7-8 and TRBJ2-5 gives the whole variable domain GAGVSQSPRYKVAKRGQDVALRCDPISGHVSLFWYQQALGQGPEFLTYFQNEAQLDKSGLPSDRFFAERPEGSVSTLKIQRTQQEDSAVYLCASSLGLAGIGTQYFGPGTRLLVL.